The next 3 T cell receptor beta chains were all read from a single sample in a study of identical twins. One entry per CDR3 protein, called by TCRdb with MiXCR from the 5' RACE reads. The table shows a few hundred thousand distinct CDR3 sequences, with about 8.1% occurring only once. The same data also contributed to another study, on yellow fever vaccine responses in identical twins.

Sequencing used memory (CD45RO+) T cells sorted from blood. The receptors originated from a young woman in good health.

This clonotype was seen repeatedly, ten times or more. The rearrangement uses TRBV5-1 and TRBJ2-1; 10 bases are shared with TRBD2. There are 15 residues in the CDR3. Trimming at V came to 2 bases and at J to 8 bases, leaving 7 bases not matched to a gene. The germline CDR1 and CDR2 sequences are SGHRS and YFSETQ. CDR3 bases: TGCGCCAGCAGCTTTCCCAGCGGGAGGGCAGATGAGCAGTTCTTC. Translation gives CASSFPSGRADEQFF.

This clonotype was observed at least ten times. This rearrangement joins TRBV6-6 to TRBJ2-7; D is possibly TRBD1 (5 bases). Trimming shortened V by 2 bases and J by 2 bases, and 7 bases separated the two germline ends. The germline V gene has CDR1 MNHNY and CDR2 SVGAGI (reference sequence). The CDR3 is 13 amino acids. CDR3 region: CASSYAGTYEQYF. In nucleotides, the CDR3 is TGTGCCAGCAGTTACGCAGGGACCTACGAGCAGTACTTC.

This clonotype was found many times. J is TRBJ1-5 and V is TRBV4-2; possibly TRBD1 for D (6 bases). V gave up 0 bases and J gave up 0 bases, with 12 bases separating them. The CDR3 has 17 amino acids. Germline lookup yields CDR1 LGHNA and CDR2 YNFKEQ. CDR3 amino acids: CASSQERTVYSNQPQHF. The CDR3 region has the DNA TGTGCCAGCAGCCAAGAAAGGACAGTGTATAGCAATCAGCCCCAGCATTTT.